This T cell receptor beta chain was retrieved from a study of T cells expressing NK-cell markers. On the study more broadly: Beta-chain profiling covered CD3+CD56+NKG2C+, CD3+CD56+NKG2C- and CD3+CD56-NKG2C+ sorted subsets. Out of eight donors sequenced, seven tested HCMV-seropositive and the remaining one seronegative.

TCRdb re-analyzed the 5' RACE reads; it lists each CDR3 protein once, without DNA. The specimen's table records 450,000 to 600,000 distinct CDR3 sequences. This CDR3 comprises 18 residues. Germline-derived CDR1 and CDR2 are SGHTA and FQGNSA. The sequencing sample was made of blood T cells: a sorted CD56 or NKG2C T cell subset, CD4+ or CD8+ T cells, or bulk PBMC T cells (not recorded which). The chain uses TRBV7-2 and TRBJ2-3; TCRdb's D call of TRBD2 is untestable without DNA. The clonotype was recovered from a man between 18 and 29 years old in good health. The CDR3 sequence: CASSGGTSGISLTDTQYF. The whole variable domain, remainder taken from reference TRBV7-2 and TRBJ2-3, is GAGVSQSPSNKVTEKGKDVELRCDPISGHTALYWYRQSLGQGLEFLIYFQGNSAPDKSGLPSDRFSAERTGGSVSTLTIQRTQQEDSAVYLCASSGGTSGISLTDTQYFGPGTRLTVL.